The 24 T cell receptor beta chains reported below all come from one sample, sequenced in a study of blood T cells in healthy people across ages. Next came a second PCR, run for about 7 to 12 cycles, which used a sample-barcoded 5' primer along with a J-beta primer mix. MiXCR, applied by TCRdb to the 5' RACE reads, yields one record per CDR3 protein. The sample lists approximately 1.5 million distinct CDR3 sequences, roughly two fifths seen once, with more than 4% in the top ten. The material sequenced was blood. These receptors came from a woman aged 18-30 years in good health.

The CDR3: CASSQYLTDTQYF. CDR3 in DNA: TGTGCCAGCAGCCAATACCTCACAGATACGCAGTATTTT. The chain has TRBV3-1 and TRBJ2-3; the D is unclear. The germline V gene encodes CDR1 LGHDT and CDR2 YNNKEL (reference sequence). The CDR3 sequence is 13 residues long. The ends were cut back, 2 bases at V and 2 bases at J, with 5 bases in the middle.

This sequence joins TRBV10-3 and TRBJ2-2, with D possibly matching TRBD2 (6 bases). Germline V gene data show CDR1 as ENHRY and CDR2 as SYGVKD. This CDR3 comprises 15 residues. V lost 8 bases, J lost 2 bases, and 15 bases lay in between. CDR3 region: CAIASRRDNTGELFF. The DNA of the CDR3 is TGTGCCATCGCTAGTCGGCGGGATAACACCGGGGAGCTGTTTTTT.

The chain recombines TRBV4-3 with TRBJ2-6; 7 bases are shared with TRBD1. The CDR3 contains 20 residues. Germline V gives CDR1 LGHNA, CDR2 YSLEER. The V segment lost 1 base and the J segment 2 bases; nucleotides outside the gene matches: 14. In DNA, the CDR3 is TGCGCCAGCAGCCAAGCCGCCTTGACAGGGAAAGGGACTGGGGCCAACGTCCTGACTTTC. Residues: CASSQAALTGKGTGANVLTF.

This rearrangement joins TRBV27 to TRBJ1-2; no clear D. V was pared by 10 bases and J by 6 bases, with 12 bases between. The CDR3 runs to 11 residues. The germline gives CDR1 MNHEY, CDR2 SMNVEV (reference sequence). For the CDR3, the DNA is TGTGCCACCCAGGTGGGGAATGGCTACACCTTC. This translates into CATQVGNGYTF.

CDR3 nucleotides: TGTGCCAGCGGTTGGGGGGCATATGAGCAGTTCTTC. Translation gives CASGWGAYEQFF. The rearrangement joins TRBV2 to TRBJ2-1; D may match TRBD1 or TRBD2 (6 bases each). Trimming stripped 8 bases from V and 8 bases from J, with 13 bases between. This CDR3 region has 12 residues. The germline V gene encodes CDR1 SNHLY and CDR2 FYNNEI.

There are a few counts of this clonotype. V gene TRBV6-4 combines with J gene TRBJ1-4; D might be TRBD1 (5 bases). V dropped 7 bases and J dropped 7 bases, with 16 bases sitting between them. This CDR3 is built from 14 residues. The V gene's germline CDR1 is MRHNA and CDR2 SNTAGT. The CDR3 spells CASNDVGGCEKLFF. Written as DNA, the CDR3 is TGTGCCAGCAACGACGTTGGGGGGTGTGAAAAACTGTTTTTT.

This clonotype came up many times. The chain uses TRBV20-1 and TRBJ1-2, with D perhaps TRBD1 (5 bases). V gave up 3 bases and J gave up 7 bases, with 15 bases separating them. The CDR3 has 13 residues. Germline V lookup: CDR1 DFQATT, CDR2 SNEGSKA (reference sequence). The CDR3 DNA sequence: TGCAGTGCTAGGGGAAGGCAGGGCGCTGGCTACACCTTC. Translated: CSARGRQGAGYTF.

The chain recombines TRBV7-9 with TRBJ1-1, with D perhaps TRBD1 (6 bases). From germline, CDR1 is SEHNR and CDR2 FQNEAQ (reference sequence). V lost 4 bases to trimming and J lost 4 bases, with 31 bases between them. The CDR3 consists of 20 residues. CDR3 loop: CASSSRPGASGAPLITEAFF. The CDR3 DNA reads TGTGCCAGCAGCTCAAGACCCGGGGCCTCAGGGGCCCCTTTGATCACTGAAGCTTTCTTT.

This clonotype was observed a few times. The chain employs TRBV7-9 and TRBJ1-2; D gene unclear. V lost 1 base to trimming and J lost 4 bases, with 10 bases between them. The CDR3 totals 14 residues. Germline-derived CDR1 and CDR2 are SEHNR and FQNEAQ (reference sequence). CDR3 in amino acids: CASSLVGRPYGYTF. The CDR3, as DNA: TGTGCCAGCAGCTTAGTTGGCAGACCCTATGGCTACACCTTC.

This clonotype was seen a few times. This chain connects TRBV6-2 or TRBV6-3 to TRBJ2-3, with D possibly matching TRBD1 (5 bases). The CDR3 consists of 14 residues. The germline V and J ends were trimmed by 2 bases and 3 bases, with 9 bases remaining between them. Germline CDR1 MNHEY, CDR2 SVGEGT. CDR3: CASSYRRQTDTQYF. DNA of the CDR3: TGTGCCAGCAGTTACAGAAGACAGACAGATACGCAGTATTTT.

This clonotype was counted between two and nine times. The chain couples TRBV14 to TRBJ2-7; tentatively, D is TRBD1 (5 bases). Germline-derived CDR1 and CDR2 are SGHDN and FVKESK. The CDR3 runs 12 residues. Between the trimmed V and J ends, which lost 7 bases and 9 bases, there was a span of 16 bases. The CDR3 sequence is CASTGPGLVQYF. In DNA form, the CDR3 reads TGTGCCAGCACCGGACCAGGGTTGGTGCAGTACTTC.

This clonotype was picked up a small number of times. The chain carries TRBV28 and TRBJ2-3, with D possibly TRBD1 on 6 matching bases. V was trimmed by 6 bases and J by 2 bases, leaving 15 bases between them. Germline V gene sequence: CDR1 MDHEN, CDR2 SYDVKM. The CDR3 is made up of 15 amino acids. CDR3 nucleotides: TGTGCCAGCAGCCCTAGGGGGTCCACCACAGATACGCAGTATTTT. Residues: CASSPRGSTTDTQYF.

Note on this clonotype: Just one base apart from a much larger clone, this may be a read error. The V gene is TRBV6-5, the J gene TRBJ2-7; D unresolved. This CDR3 region has 12 residues. Looked up from germline, CDR1 is MNHEY and CDR2 is SVGAGI. This CDR3 is CASSYGENEQCF. The CDR3 DNA reads as TGTGCCAGCAGTTACGGGGAAAACGAGCAGTGCTTC.

CDR3 protein: CASSPVVGRVSYEQYF. CDR3 nucleotides: TGTGCCAGCTCACCGGTCGTAGGCAGAGTCTCCTACGAGCAGTACTTC. V and J are TRBV18 and TRBJ2-7; D is unresolved. This CDR3 spans 16 amino acids. The V end lost 3 bases, the J end lost 0 bases, and 15 bases lay between the germline ends. Germline assignment: CDR1 KGHSH and CDR2 LQKENI.

This clonotype has just a few counts. The V gene is TRBV4-1, the J gene TRBJ1-4; 7 nucleotides agree with TRBD1. This CDR3 region has 16 residues. The germline gives CDR1 MGHRA, CDR2 YSYEKL. V dropped 3 bases and J dropped 4; count of bases not matched to a gene: 8. The CDR3 is CASSQEPTGSNEKLFF. In DNA, the CDR3 is TGCGCCAGCAGCCAGGAACCGACAGGGAGTAATGAAAAACTGTTTTTT.

In its sample, this clonotype was seen a few times. The rearrangement joins TRBV27 to TRBJ2-7; D is unresolved. The CDR3 length is 15 residues. With 5 bases removed from V and 3 bases from J, the gap between germline ends came to 17 bases. From germline, CDR1 is MNHEY and CDR2 SMNVEV (reference sequence). CDR3 nucleotide sequence: TGTGCCAGCAGTATACTACTGGGCAGCTACTACGAGCAGTACTTC. Protein product: CASSILLGSYYEQYF.

This clonotype was seen only a few times. This rearrangement joins TRBV2 to TRBJ1-6, with D unclear. Germline CDR1 and CDR2: SNHLY and FYNNEI. The CDR3 covers 19 residues. V lost 4 bases to trimming and J lost 0 bases, with 19 bases between them. The CDR3 protein is CASSVSGNRVISYNSPLHF. The CDR3 DNA sequence: TGTGCCAGCAGTGTTAGTGGTAACAGAGTAATCTCCTATAATTCACCCCTCCACTTT.

This clonotype has only one observation. The chain combines TRBV9 with TRBJ2-1; D is possibly TRBD1 (5 bases). Germline CDR1 reads SGDLS; CDR2 reads YYNGEE. This CDR3 is 15 amino acids long. With 0 bases removed from V and 13 bases from J, the gap between germline ends came to 20 bases. In DNA form, the CDR3 reads TGTGCCAGCAGCGTAGGGGGCTGGGCTTTGGAGACCCAGTTCTTC. Translation: CASSVGGWALETQFF.

With regard to this clonotype: One end of the junction is discordant with germline, which a read error may explain. The rearrangement joins TRBV6-2 or TRBV6-3 to TRBJ2-5; possibly TRBD2 for D (5 bases). The end of the DNA fits TRBJ2-7 better, so the J call may be wrong. Germline V lookup: CDR1 MNHEY, CDR2 SVGEGT. The CDR3 contains 15 residues. The CDR3 DNA sequence: TGTGTCAGCAGTTTTCTAGCTCCGAGGCTCCACGAGCAGTACTTC. Its translation is CVSSFLAPRLHEQYF.

As regards this clonotype: Possible read error: a much larger clone is one base away. The chain has TRBV7-9 and TRBJ1-5, with 9 nucleotides matching TRBD1. Germline CDR1 and CDR2: SEHNR and FQNEAQ (reference sequence). The trim removed 7 bases at V and 5 bases at J, leaving 3 bases unmatched. The CDR3 length is 13 residues. The CDR3 region is CASTRTGDQPQHF. In DNA form, the CDR3 reads TGTGCCAGCACCCGGACAGGGGATCAGCCCCAGCATTTT.

The V and J genes are TRBV5-1 and TRBJ1-1; D possibly corresponds to TRBD1 (6 bases). V lost 5 bases to trimming and J lost 3 bases, with 14 bases between them. The germline gives CDR1 SGHRS, CDR2 YFSETQ. The CDR3 sequence is 14 residues long. CDR3 nucleotides: TGCGCCAGCAGTAGAACAGGGTCAGACACTGAAGCTTTCTTT. This gives the protein CASSRTGSDTEAFF.

On this clonotype: A read error may explain this, as a much larger clone is one base away. This chain uses TRBV7-3 with TRBJ2-7; TRBD2 matches 7 bases. The J call is in doubt because the DNA end fits TRBJ2-5 better. This CDR3 region has 13 residues. Germline lookup yields CDR1 SGHTA and CDR2 FQGTGA. The DNA for the CDR3 is TGTGCCACCAGCTTAAGGGAGGGGGAGACCCAGTACTTC. This translates into CATSLREGETQYF.

V is TRBV20-1 and J is TRBJ2-1; D may be TRBD2 (6 bases). V was shortened by 0 bases and J by 2 bases, with 14 bases between the two germline ends. The CDR3 loop spans 16 amino acids. From germline, CDR1 is DFQATT and CDR2 SNEGSKA (reference sequence). The CDR3 DNA reads as TGCAGTGCTAGAGATCTGGGAGGACTAACCTACAATGAGCAGTTCTTC. This encodes CSARDLGGLTYNEQFF.

The chain has TRBV5-1 and TRBJ1-1; D is uncertain. V lost 4 bases and J lost 0, with 10 bases in between. In germline, CDR1 is SGHRS, CDR2 YFSETQ. This CDR3 has 14 residues. The CDR3 reads CASSEVRLNTEAFF. In DNA form, the CDR3 reads TGCGCCAGCAGCGAGGTCAGATTGAACACTGAAGCTTTCTTT.